The clone carrying this TCR beta chain was seen a handful of times. Additional DNA sequences in this sample encode the identical CDR3. The entry originates in a study of T cell responses to AZD1222 COVID-19 vaccine. The germline gives CDR1 SGHTA, CDR2 FQGNSA. This CDR3 has 15 residues. Germline trimming cut 5 bases from V and 4 bases from J; bases unmatched to any gene: 6. Repertoires were generated with immunoSEQ multiplex PCR, while TCRdb's copy carries only in-frame clones and drops some. The profile shows around 120,000 clones, 75% to 90% of them singletons. The input for sequencing was peripheral blood, taken on day 0 of MenACWY control vaccination. The receptor was isolated from an adult in good health. The rearrangement links TRBV7-2 to TRBJ2-1, with TRBD2 matching over 9 bases. The CDR3 region is CASSATSGPYNEQFF. CDR3 nucleotide sequence: TGTGCCAGCAGCGCAACTAGCGGGCCTTACAATGAGCAGTTCTTC.